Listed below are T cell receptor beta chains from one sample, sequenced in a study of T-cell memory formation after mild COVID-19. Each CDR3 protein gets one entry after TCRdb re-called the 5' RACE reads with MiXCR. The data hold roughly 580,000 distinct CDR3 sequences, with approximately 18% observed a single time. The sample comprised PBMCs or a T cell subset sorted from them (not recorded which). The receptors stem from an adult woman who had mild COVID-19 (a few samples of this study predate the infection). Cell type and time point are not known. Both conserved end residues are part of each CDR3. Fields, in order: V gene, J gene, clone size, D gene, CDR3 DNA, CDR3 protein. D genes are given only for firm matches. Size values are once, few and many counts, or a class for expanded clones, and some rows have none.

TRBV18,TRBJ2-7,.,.,TGTGCCAGCTCACCCGGGTGGGGGACCGAGCAGTACTTC,CASSPGWGTEQYF
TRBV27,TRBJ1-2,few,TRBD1,TGTGCCAGCAGCTCCGGGACAGGGGGCTTTTACTATGGCTACACCTTC,CASSSGTGGFYYGYTF
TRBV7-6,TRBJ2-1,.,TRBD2,TGTGCCAGCAGCTCCGGGACTAGCGGGAGAGTGGATGAGCAGTTCTTC,CASSSGTSGRVDEQFF
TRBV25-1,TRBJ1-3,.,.,TGTGCCAGCAGTTCCGGAGGTGGGAGAATCCCCATATATTTT,CASSSGGGRIPIYF
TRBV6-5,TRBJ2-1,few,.,TGTGCCAGCACCTCGGTGGGGGGGCCGAGGAATGAGCAGTTCTTC,CASTSVGGPRNEQFF
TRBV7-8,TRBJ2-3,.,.,TGTGCCAGCAGGTCTCCGGACCGCACTCGTGGGTCAGATACGCAGTATTTT,CASRSPDRTRGSDTQYF
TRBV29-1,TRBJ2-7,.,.,TGCAGCGTACGGACAACCTACGAGCAGTACTTC,CSVRTTYEQYF
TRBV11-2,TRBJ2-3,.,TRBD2,TGTGCCAGCAGCCCGGGACTAGCGGGAAAATCGGATACGCAGTATTTT,CASSPGLAGKSDTQYF
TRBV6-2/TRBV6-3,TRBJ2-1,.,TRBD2,TGTGCCAGCAGTTACTTGGTAGCGGGATCGGATGAGCAGTTCTTC,CASSYLVAGSDEQFF
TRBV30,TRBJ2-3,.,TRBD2,TGTGCCTGGACCCTACTAGCGGGAACTGATACGCAGTATTTT,CAWTLLAGTDTQYF
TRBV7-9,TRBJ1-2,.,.,TGTGCCAGCAGCTTCGAGGGTTCCGCTGGCTACACCTTC,CASSFEGSAGYTF
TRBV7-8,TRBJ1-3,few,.,TGTGCCAGCAGCTTAGTCTACTCTGGAAACACCATATATTTT,CASSLVYSGNTIYF
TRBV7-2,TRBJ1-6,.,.,TGTGCCAGCAGCCATCTAAGGAAGGATTCACCCCTCCACTTT,CASSHLRKDSPLHF
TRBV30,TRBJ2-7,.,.,TGTGCCTGGAGTTTTGGCAGTCTCTACGAGCAGTACTTC,CAWSFGSLYEQYF
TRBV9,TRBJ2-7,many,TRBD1,TGTGCCAGCAGCGGTGGACAGGGGGCGAACGAGCAGTACTTC,CASSGGQGANEQYF
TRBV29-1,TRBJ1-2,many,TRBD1,TGCAGCGCCGGAGCTAGACAGGGTGCTACTAACTATGGCTACACCTTC,CSAGARQGATNYGYTF
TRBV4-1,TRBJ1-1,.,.,TGCGCCAGCAGCCAAGAGGCAGGTTACTTGAGTGAAGCTTTATTT,CASSQEAGYLSEALF
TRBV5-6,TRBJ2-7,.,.,TGTGCCAGCAGCTTGTGGAGGGGCGAGCAGTACTTC,CASSLWRGEQYF
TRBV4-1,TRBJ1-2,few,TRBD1,TGCGCCAGCAGACTCCCAGGGGGGAGTAACTATGGCTACACCTTC,CASRLPGGSNYGYTF
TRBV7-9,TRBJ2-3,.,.,TGTGCCAGCAGCTTAGAGGGGTTGCCCATATGGGGGCAGTATTTT,CASSLEGLPIWGQYF
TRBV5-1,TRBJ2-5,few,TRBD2,TGCGCCAGCAGCTTGGAGGGCAATCTAGCGGGGAACCAAGAGACCCAGTACTTC,CASSLEGNLAGNQETQYF
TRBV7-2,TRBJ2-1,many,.,TGTGCCAGCAGCTTTCGGGGTTCGGAGCAGTTCTTC,CASSFRGSEQFF
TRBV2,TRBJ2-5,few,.,TGTGCCAGCAGTCTTTGGACAGATCAAGAGACCCAGTACTTC,CASSLWTDQETQYF
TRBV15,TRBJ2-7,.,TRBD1,TGTGCCACCAGCAGAGAGGGACAGATCTACGAGCAGTACTTC,CATSREGQIYEQYF
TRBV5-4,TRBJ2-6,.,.,TGTGCCAGCAGCTCCCAAGGTCCCCTCTCTGGGGCCAACGTCCTGACTTTC,CASSSQGPLSGANVLTF
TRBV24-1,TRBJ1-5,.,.,TGTGCCACCAGTGATTCGGGGACATTCAATCAGCCCCAGCATTTT,CATSDSGTFNQPQHF
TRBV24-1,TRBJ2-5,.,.,TGTGCCACCAGTGATTTTGAGGGGTACCAAGAGACCCAGTACTTC,CATSDFEGYQETQYF
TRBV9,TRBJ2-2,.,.,TGTGCCAGCACCCGACAGCACACCGGGGAGCTGTTTTTT,CASTRQHTGELFF
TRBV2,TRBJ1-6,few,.,TGTGCCAGCAGTGAGAGGGCACCCCTCCACTTT,CASSERAPLHF
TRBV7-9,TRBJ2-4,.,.,TGTGCCAGCAGCCTTAAGAACGGGGACATTCAGTACTTC,CASSLKNGDIQYF
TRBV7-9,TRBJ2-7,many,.,TGTGCCAGCAGCTTCTCGACAAGCTCCTACGAGCAGTACTTC,CASSFSTSSYEQYF
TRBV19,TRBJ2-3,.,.,TGTGCCAGTAAGCCGCCAGCCGCCCCGGGTCCTACAGATACGCAGTATTTT,CASKPPAAPGPTDTQYF
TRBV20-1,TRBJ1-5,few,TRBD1,TGCAGTGCTAGAGACCCGGGACAGGTATATCAGCCCCAGCATTTT,CSARDPGQVYQPQHF
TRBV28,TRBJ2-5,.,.,TGTGCCAGCACCCGATCGTCAGGGGAAGAGACCCAGTACTTC,CASTRSSGEETQYF
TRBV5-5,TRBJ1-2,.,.,TGTGCCAGCAGCTTGGTGGTTAGGGGTGGCTACACCTTC,CASSLVVRGGYTF
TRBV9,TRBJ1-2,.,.,TGTGCCAGCAGCGTTGGGGACCCACCTGATTTATATGGCTACACCTTC,CASSVGDPPDLYGYTF
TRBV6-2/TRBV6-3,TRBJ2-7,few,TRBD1,TGTGCCAGCAGACAATTGCGGACAGGGACCTCCTACGAGCAGTACTTC,CASRQLRTGTSYEQYF
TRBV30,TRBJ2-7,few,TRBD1,TGTGCCTGTATGGACAGGGATTACGAGCAGTACTTC,CACMDRDYEQYF
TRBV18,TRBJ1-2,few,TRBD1,TGTGCCAGCTCACAAGGACAGGGTTTTGACTATGGCTACACCTTC,CASSQGQGFDYGYTF
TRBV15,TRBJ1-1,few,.,TGTGCCACCAGCTCACCTAGCGGGGCTTTGGAGACTGAAGCTTTCTTT,CATSSPSGALETEAFF
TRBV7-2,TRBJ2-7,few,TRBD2,TGTGCCAGCAGCTTAGCGTACGGCGGGAGGGCCCACGAGCAGTACTTC,CASSLAYGGRAHEQYF
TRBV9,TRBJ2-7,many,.,TGTGCCAGCAGCGAGACAGTATCCGTCAGCGAGCAGTACTTC,CASSETVSVSEQYF
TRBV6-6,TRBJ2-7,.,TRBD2,TGTGCCAGCATTTTATTGACTAGCGGGGGAACCTACGAGCAGTACTTC,CASILLTSGGTYEQYF
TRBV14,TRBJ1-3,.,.,TGTGCCAGCAGCCAAGTTAATAGGTACTCTGGAAACACCATATATTTT,CASSQVNRYSGNTIYF
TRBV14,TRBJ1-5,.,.,TGTGCCAGCAGCCATCTATGGGCGTACCGTAGCCAGCCCCAGCATTTT,CASSHLWAYRSQPQHF
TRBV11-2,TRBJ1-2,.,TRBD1,TGTGCCAGCAGCTTAGAACCCGGGACAGCTAACTATGGCTACACCTTC,CASSLEPGTANYGYTF
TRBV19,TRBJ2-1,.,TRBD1,TGTGCCAGTAGTATGGACAGGGCAGGGTGGTTCTCCTACAATGAGCAGTTCTTC,CASSMDRAGWFSYNEQFF
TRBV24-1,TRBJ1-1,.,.,TGTGCCACCGCGAGCTCAGGTGAAGCTTTCTTT,CATASSGEAFF
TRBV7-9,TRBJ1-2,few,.,TGTGCCAGCAGCCTCCCAACGGGGGATGTCTATGGCTACACCTTC,CASSLPTGDVYGYTF
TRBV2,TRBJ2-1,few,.,TGTGCCAGCAGTGGTTATGGGTATGAGCAGTTCTTC,CASSGYGYEQFF
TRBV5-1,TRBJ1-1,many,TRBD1,TGCGCCAGCAGCGCCGGGACAGCCAACACTGAAGCTTTCTTT,CASSAGTANTEAFF
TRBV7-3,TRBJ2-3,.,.,TGTGCCAGCAGCTTCAAACACGGGGGGCCACAGTATTTT,CASSFKHGGPQYF
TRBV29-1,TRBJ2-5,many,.,TGCAGCGGAAAGGGGGAGACCCAGTACTTC,CSGKGETQYF
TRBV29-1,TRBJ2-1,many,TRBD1,TGCAGCGGACATGACAGGGCCTACAATGAGCAGTTCTTC,CSGHDRAYNEQFF
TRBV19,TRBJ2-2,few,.,TGTGCCAGTAGTACAACAGCGGCCTTCACCGGGGAGCTGTTTTTT,CASSTTAAFTGELFF
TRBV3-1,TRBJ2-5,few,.,TGTGCCAGCACCTCTAGGCACCAAGAGACCCAGTACTTC,CASTSRHQETQYF
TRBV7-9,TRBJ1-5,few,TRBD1,TGTGCCAGCAGCTTATATCTCGGGACAGGGTGGGAGCCCCAGCATTTT,CASSLYLGTGWEPQHF
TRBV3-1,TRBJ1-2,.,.,TGTGCCAGCAACCCCTCGGGCAACTATGGCTACACCTTC,CASNPSGNYGYTF
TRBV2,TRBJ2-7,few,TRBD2,TGTGCCAGCAGTGAACGGGAGGTACTTATGTTC,CASSEREVLMF
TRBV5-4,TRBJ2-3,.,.,TGTGCCAGCAGCTTATCCGGGTTCGGGGATACGCAGTATTTT,CASSLSGFGDTQYF